Following are 8 T cell receptor beta chains from one sample sequenced in a study of blood T cell repertoires in COVID-19. Assay: immunoSEQ multiplex PCR; the TCRdb copy retains only in-frame clones and omits some. The sample lists about 220,000 clones; roughly 85% were seen once. Material for sequencing was peripheral blood. Receptors originate from a woman aged 70-85 years with COVID-19, enrolled during active disease.

The rearrangement joins TRBV7-9 to TRBJ1-1; 8 nucleotides match TRBD1. V lost 5 bases to trimming and J lost 6 bases; unmatched junction nucleotides: 8. CDR3 length: 14 amino acids. Germline V gene lookup returns CDR1 SEHNR and CDR2 FQNEAQ (reference sequence). CDR3 bases: TGTGCCAGCAGCCCCTGGACAGGGAGGTCTGAAGCTTTCTTT. Encoded protein: CASSPWTGRSEAFF.

This clone was detected a few times. CDR3 DNA: TGTGCCAGCGCCAAGGGGGCGCGCCCCTACGAGCAGTACTTC. Translating gives CASAKGARPYEQYF. The chain has TRBV11-3 and TRBJ2-7, with 7 bases that match TRBD1. After removal of 8 bases from V and 2 bases from J, the junction contained 9 bases not matched to a gene. Per the germline V gene, CDR1 is SGHNT and CDR2 is YENEEA. The CDR3 is 14 amino acids.

This clone has just a few counts. The rearrangement links TRBV7-8 to TRBJ2-4; 8 bases match TRBD1. The CDR3 spans 17 residues. Germline-derived CDR1 and CDR2 are SGHVS and FQNEAQ. The V and J ends lost 5 bases and 0 bases, in that order; junction bases with no gene match: 9. DNA for the CDR3: TGTGCCAGCAGCCCCAACGACAGGGGTCTAGCCAAAAACATTCAGTACTTC. Its translation: CASSPNDRGLAKNIQYF.

The rearrangement joins TRBV6-2 or TRBV6-3 to TRBJ2-7; 13 bases fit TRBD2. The length of the CDR3 is 15 residues. Germline trimming cut 4 bases from V and 7 bases from J; bases unmatched to any gene: 7. Germline CDR1 reads MNHEY; CDR2 reads SVGEGT. The CDR3 coding sequence is TGTGCCAGCAGTTCAGGACTAGCGGGGGCTGAGGAGCAGTACTTC. Translated: CASSSGLAGAEEQYF.

CDR3 loop: CASSSDRGQLNQPQHF. The CDR3 nucleotides are TGTGCCAGCAGCTCCGATCGGGGACAGCTCAATCAGCCCCAGCATTTT. The V and J genes are TRBV5-6 and TRBJ1-5; 7 bases fit TRBD1. The CDR3 is 16 residues long. Germline V gives CDR1 SGHDT, CDR2 YYEEEE. J was trimmed by 3 bases and V by 3 bases; bases with no gene match: 9. Variable domain in full (rest from reference TRBV5-6 and TRBJ1-5): DAGVTQSPTHLIKTRGQQVTLRCSPKSGHDTVSWYQQALGQGPQFIFQYYEEEERQRGNFPDRFSGHQFPNYSSELNVNALLLGDSALYLCASSSDRGQLNQPQHFGDGTRLSIL.

V is TRBV14 and J is TRBJ1-2, with D uncertain. Germline-derived CDR1 and CDR2 are SGHDN and FVKESK. The CDR3 is 14 residues long. V lost 1 base and J 5 bases, leaving 11 bases between the germline ends. In DNA, the CDR3 is TGTGCCAGCAGCCAAGGGTTTACCGGTTATGGCTACACCTTC. Translated: CASSQGFTGYGYTF.

This chain uses TRBV6-2 or TRBV6-3 with TRBJ2-3, with 7 nucleotides matching TRBD2. The CDR3 contains 18 residues. V gave up 0 bases and J gave up 1 base; unmatched junction bases: 10. CDR1 is MNHEY and CDR2 is SVGEGT in the germline V gene. This CDR3 is CASSYSELAPPRTDTQYF. As DNA, the CDR3 is TGTGCCAGCAGTTACTCGGAACTAGCGCCACCCCGCACAGATACGCAGTATTTT.

The J gene is TRBJ1-1, the V gene TRBV9; maybe TRBD1 (5 bases). Per the germline V gene, CDR1 is SGDLS and CDR2 is YYNGEE. The CDR3 length is 13 residues. V was shortened by 4 bases and J by 2 bases, with 9 bases between the two germline ends. The CDR3 protein is CASSSGGNTEAFF. In DNA, the CDR3 is TGTGCCAGCAGCAGCGGGGGTAACACTGAAGCTTTCTTT.